A selection of T cell receptor beta chains follows, all from one sample in a study of blood T cell repertoires in COVID-19. Repertoires were generated with immunoSEQ multiplex PCR, while TCRdb's copy carries only in-frame clones and drops some. The sample records 75,000 or so clones, around 80% being singletons. The specimen was peripheral blood. The receptors stem from a man aged 60 to 75 with acute or convalescent COVID-19. The CDR3 runs from the conserved cysteine through the conserved F or W. D genes are given only for firm matches. Size is omitted from some rows. Given values are once, few, many or a class for expanded clones.

j_call	clone_size	v_call	d_call	cdr3_nt	cdr3_aa
TRBJ2-1	.	TRBV19	TRBD2	TGTGCCAGTAGTAGCGAGGGACTAGCGGGGATACCCAATGAGCAGTTCTTC	CASSSEGLAGIPNEQFF
TRBJ2-5	.	TRBV7-9	TRBD1	TGTGCCAGCAGCCCTCCCGGGACAGGGGAGGAGACCCAGTACTTC	CASSPPGTGEETQYF
TRBJ2-2	.	TRBV4-3	.	TGCGCCAGCAGCCAAGATTTGAGGCAGTACGGGGAGCTGTTTTTT	CASSQDLRQYGELFF
TRBJ2-5	.	TRBV10-3	.	TGTGCCATCAAGGGGGGGCCCCAAGAGACCCAGTACTTC	CAIKGGPQETQYF
TRBJ1-4	few	TRBV28	TRBD1	TGTGCCAGCAGTCCGGACAGGAGGGAAAAACTGTTTTTT	CASSPDRREKLFF
TRBJ2-1	.	TRBV5-4	TRBD1	TGTGCCAGCAGCGTACAGGGGCTCCACAATGAGCAGTTCTTC	CASSVQGLHNEQFF
TRBJ1-6	.	TRBV3-1/TRBV3-2	.	TGTGCCAGCAGCCAAGAACTATCACCCCTCCACTTT	CASSQELSPLHF
TRBJ2-2	.	TRBV10-1	.	TGCGCCAGCGGCTCGGACCAGGGGAGCGGGGAGCTGTTTTTT	CASGSDQGSGELFF
TRBJ1-2	.	TRBV3-1/TRBV3-2	.	TGTGCCAGCAGCCTTCAGGGTCGAGGCTACACCTTC	CASSLQGRGYTF
TRBJ2-3	.	TRBV5-4	.	TGTGCCAGCAGCTCCACTCTCGGGGGTGCAGATACGCAGTATTTT	CASSSTLGGADTQYF
TRBJ1-1	.	TRBV7-3	TRBD1	TGTGCCAGCAGCCCGCGAACAGGGGGGGGTGAAGCTTTCTTT	CASSPRTGGGEAFF
TRBJ2-2	.	TRBV3-1/TRBV3-2	TRBD1	TGTGCCAGCAGCCAAGAGGGACAGAGGGGCACCGGGGAGCTGTTTTTT	CASSQEGQRGTGELFF
TRBJ2-1	few	TRBV14	TRBD2	TGTGCCAGCAGCCAAGACCTAGCGGGAGCCTACAATGAGCAGTTCTTC	CASSQDLAGAYNEQFF
TRBJ1-6	.	TRBV30	.	TGTGCCTGGGTCCGGGACACCAGCTCCTATAATTCACCCCTCCACTTT	CAWVRDTSSYNSPLHF
TRBJ2-3	.	TRBV7-2	TRBD1	TGTGCCAGCAGCACCCGGGACAGGGGGGACGGGGCAGATACGCAGTATTTT	CASSTRDRGDGADTQYF
TRBJ2-7	.	TRBV28	.	TGTGCCAGCAGCACCCGGACTTCCGAGCAGTACTTC	CASSTRTSEQYF
TRBJ2-7	.	TRBV29-1	TRBD2	TGCAGCGGATCTAGCGGGAGAACCGAGCAGTACTTC	CSGSSGRTEQYF
TRBJ1-5	.	TRBV10-3	.	TGTGCCATCAGGTCTGGGACTGGGAAGGGGCCCCAGCATTTT	CAIRSGTGKGPQHF